This TCR beta chain was found in a study of tumor and adjacent non-tumor tissue in lung cancer. For the study at large: Aged roughly 31 to 80 years, patients included nine to eleven men and several women with stage I to III disease.

RNA was extracted from bulk tissue without any cell sorting. Newly diagnosed lung cancer patients had thoracic surgery in China, August–late 2014, without prior chemotherapy. A modified ARM-PCR protocol with three rounds of nested PCR amplified TCRbeta. MiXCR, run by TCRdb on the multiplex PCR reads, gives a single entry per CDR3 protein. The sample has around 79,000 distinct CDR3 sequences, approximately 72% seen once. The V and J ends lost 4 bases and 9 bases, in that order; junction bases with no gene match: 10. CDR1 is MDHEN, CDR2 SYDVKM, per germline. The CDR3 extends over 15 amino acids. The chain couples TRBV28 to TRBJ2-7; 12 nucleotides line up with TRBD2. The source material was lung tumor tissue. The TCR comes from a middle-aged woman with non-small cell lung cancer. CDR3 DNA sequence: TGTGCCAGCAGTTCCCCTGGACTAGCGGGACAACCGCAGTACTTC. It codes for CASSSPGLAGQPQYF. Using reference TRBV28 and TRBJ2-7 for the parts outside the CDR3, the full variable domain is DVKVTQSSRYLVKRTGEKVFLECVQDMDHENMFWYRQDPGLGLRLIYFSYDVKMKEKGDIPEGYSVSREKKERFSLILESASTNQTSMYLCASSSPGLAGQPQYFGPGTRLTVT.